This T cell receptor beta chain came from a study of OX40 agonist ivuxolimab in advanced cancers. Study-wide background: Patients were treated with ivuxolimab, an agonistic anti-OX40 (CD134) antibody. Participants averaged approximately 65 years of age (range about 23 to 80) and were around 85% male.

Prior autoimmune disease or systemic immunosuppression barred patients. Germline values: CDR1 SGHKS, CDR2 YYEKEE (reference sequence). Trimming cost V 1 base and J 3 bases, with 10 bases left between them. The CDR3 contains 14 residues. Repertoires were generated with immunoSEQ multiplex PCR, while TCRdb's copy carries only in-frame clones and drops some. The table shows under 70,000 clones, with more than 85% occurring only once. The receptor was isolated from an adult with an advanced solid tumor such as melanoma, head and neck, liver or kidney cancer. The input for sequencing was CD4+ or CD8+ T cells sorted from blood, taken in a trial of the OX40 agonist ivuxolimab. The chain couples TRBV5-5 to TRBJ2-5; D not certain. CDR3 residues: CASSLLDLEETQYF. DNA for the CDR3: TGTGCCAGCAGCTTGTTAGACTTGGAAGAGACCCAGTACTTC.